Below are 12 T cell receptor beta chains sequenced from a single sample in a study of T-cell reconstitution after alpha-beta-depleted transplantation in children (dated by TCRdb to 2016 to 2017). Libraries were built with PCR. Instrument on record: Illumina HiSeq 2500. Molecular barcoding was employed in the preparation of TCR libraries, with unique molecular identifiers being used to normalize TCRbeta repertoire quantification. In-frame beta chains were kept once TCRdb had trimmed the public reads at Q25 with fastp and called clones with MiXCR. Every CDR3 protein is listed once, alongside the most common genes and DNA of its rows. This sample lists about 610,000 distinct CDR3 sequences; roughly a tenth were detected once. The ten largest clones take up less than 4.5% of the sample. The material sequenced was PBMCs from the stem cell graft donor, taken from the stem cell graft. The receptors here all came from a human donor who donated a stem cell graft to a child with acute myeloid leukemia.

CDR3 DNA sequence: TGTGCCAGCAGCGATTGGGGGCGGGACAGGGGTACAGATACGCAGTATTTT. Translation: CASSDWGRDRGTDTQYF. The chain employs TRBV7-9 and TRBJ2-3; TRBD1 matches at 10 bases. The germline V gene has CDR1 SEHNR and CDR2 FQNEAQ (reference sequence). The CDR3 is made up of 17 amino acids. The trim removed 5 bases at V and 3 bases at J, leaving 11 bases unmatched.

The rearrangement links TRBV20-1 to TRBJ2-7; TRBD2 is a possible D gene (6 bases). CDR1 and CDR2 (germline): DFQATT, SNEGSKA (reference sequence). V was pared by 6 bases and J by 4 bases, with 19 bases between. CDR3 length: 14 amino acids. In nucleotides, the CDR3 is TGCAGTGCGCCAGGGTTCGTGGGGACTTACGAGCAGTACTTC. Residues: CSAPGFVGTYEQYF.

The CDR3 region is CASSQETSGRSYEQYF. As DNA, the CDR3 is TGCGCCAGCAGCCAAGAGACTAGCGGCCGCTCCTACGAGCAGTACTTC. The chain combines TRBV4-3 with TRBJ2-7, with 9 bases that match TRBD2. The CDR3 spans 16 residues. Germline assignment: CDR1 LGHNA and CDR2 YSLEER. The ends lost 0 bases at V and 0 bases at J; junction bases unmatched: 3.

This clonotype appeared many times. The gene calls are TRBV18 and TRBJ2-7, with D perhaps matching TRBD2 (6 bases). Trimming cost V 1 base and J 3 bases, with 10 bases left between them. Germline V CDR1 and CDR2: KGHSH, LQKENI. This CDR3 has 14 amino acids. The CDR3 here is CASSPRRGDYEQYF. Here the CDR3 DNA reads TGTGCCAGCTCACCACGGAGGGGAGACTACGAGCAGTACTTC.

The sample holds a few counts of this clonotype. The chain combines TRBV30 with TRBJ2-1; D gene ambiguous. The CDR3 length is 12 residues. V was cut by 8 bases and J by 8 bases, with 16 bases left in between. Germline V lookup: CDR1 GTSNPN, CDR2 SVGIG (reference sequence). In DNA, the CDR3 is TGTGCCATCTCCGTTGGTATCCATGAGCAGTTCTTC. Residues: CAISVGIHEQFF.

This clonotype showed up just a few times. This chain connects TRBV7-9 to TRBJ2-1; D is undetermined. CDR3 size: 13 residues. Germline lookup yields CDR1 SEHNR and CDR2 FQNEAQ (reference sequence). Trimming removed 5 bases from V and 2 bases from J, with 7 bases in between. CDR3 sequence reads: CASSHQPYNEQFF. CDR3 bases: TGTGCCAGCAGCCACCAACCCTACAATGAGCAGTTCTTC.

This clonotype was recorded a few times. V gene TRBV7-2 combines with J gene TRBJ1-1; maybe TRBD1 (5 bases). V lost 4 bases and J 3 bases, leaving 21 bases between the germline ends. Germline loops: CDR1 SGHTA, CDR2 FQGNSA. The CDR3 has 17 amino acids. This CDR3 reads CASSSLFPKQTDTEAFF. The CDR3 nucleotides read TGTGCCAGCAGCTCACTTTTTCCAAAGCAGACAGACACTGAAGCTTTCTTT. Combining the CDR3 with reference TRBV7-2 and TRBJ1-1 gives the whole variable domain GAGVSQSPSNKVTEKGKDVELRCDPISGHTALYWYRQSLGQGLEFLIYFQGNSAPDKSGLPSDRFSAERTGGSVSTLTIQRTQQEDSAVYLCASSSLFPKQTDTEAFFGQGTRLTVV.

Concerning this clonotype itself: A much more abundant neighbour one base away suggests this may be a read error. The chain uses TRBV5-3 and TRBJ2-1, with TRBD2 matching 7 bases. TRBV5-3 is marked as an open reading frame, function uncertain. The CDR3 length is 17 residues. Written as DNA, the CDR3 is TGTGCCAGGAGCTTGGCCGGACTAGGAAACTCCTACAATGAGCAGTTCTTC. Translated: CARSLAGLGNSYNEQFF.

This chain connects TRBV7-2 to TRBJ1-6, with a tentative D call TRBD1 (6 bases). This CDR3 comprises 16 residues. Trimming removed 7 bases from V and 5 bases from J, with 18 bases in between. CDR1 and CDR2 (germline): SGHTA, FQGNSA. The CDR3 coding sequence is TGTGCCAGCAAGTTGAAAGGGGGACATGATAATTCACCCCTCCACTTT. Its translation: CASKLKGGHDNSPLHF.

This clonotype was detected ten times or more. The chain employs TRBV28 and TRBJ1-2; D possibly corresponds to TRBD1 (5 bases). With 4 bases removed from V and 2 bases from J, the gap between germline ends came to 11 bases. The V gene's germline CDR1 is MDHEN and CDR2 SYDVKM. There are 14 residues in the CDR3. The CDR3 coding sequence is TGTGCCAGCAGTTCCCCGCCAGGGAACTATGGCTACACCTTC. Its protein product is CASSSPPGNYGYTF.

This clonotype was counted at least ten times. This chain uses TRBV24-1 with TRBJ2-3; D remains unclear. CDR1 and CDR2 (germline): KGHDR, SFDVKD. The CDR3 runs 14 residues. The V and J ends lost 6 bases and 2 bases respectively, with 11 bases between them. The CDR3: CATSSDGTTDTQYF. The DNA for the CDR3 is TGTGCCACCAGTTCGGACGGTACCACAGATACGCAGTATTTT.

This clonotype showed up many times. The chain links TRBV12-3 or TRBV12-4 to TRBJ2-1, with 10 bases fitting TRBD2. The CDR3 runs to 14 residues. The J segment lost 8 bases and the V segment lost 5 bases, leaving 6 bases of the junction unmatched. The CDR3 DNA sequence: TGTGCCAGCAGTGGGGGACTAGCGAGCTATGAGCAGTTCTTC. Its translation is CASSGGLASYEQFF.